The present T cell receptor beta chain was sequenced within a study of cytomegalovirus exposure and HLA in healthy donors. The PCR ran on 60 Vbeta and 13 Jbeta primers. TCRdb keeps only in-frame clones here, not all; method: immunoSEQ multiplex PCR. The sample yields around 150,000 clones, around 73% seen once. The V gene end was trimmed by 4 bases and the J gene end by 6 bases; junction bases not matched to a gene: 13. The germline V gene encodes CDR1 MGHRA and CDR2 YSYEKL. This CDR3 is 17 amino acids long. The chain recombines TRBV4-1 with TRBJ2-1, with 9 positions matching TRBD1. Input material: PBMCs. The receptor's source is a male donor in good health and CMV-seronegative. CDR3 DNA sequence: TGCGCCAGCAGCCGAGATATGACAGGGGGATTTATCAATGAGCAGTTCTTC. It specifies CASSRDMTGGFINEQFF.